The 2 T cell receptor beta chains presented below share a single source sample, sequenced in a study of cytomegalovirus exposure and HLA in healthy donors (dated by TCRdb to about 2017). Libraries were built with the immunoSEQ multiplex PCR assay. A mixture of 60 forward primers for TCR Vbeta segments and 13 reverse primers for TCR Jbeta segments was used in the multiplex PCR. As stored in TCRdb, this immuneACCESS dataset retains in-frame rearrangements with V and J assigned. A fraction of the clones does not appear; measured against another copy, unresolved V genes explain less than half of the discrepancy, and the remainder lacks a known reason. The sample contains fewer than 150,000 clones, about four fifths of them found a single time. The ten largest clones represent 2% to 2.5% of the sample. Sequencing used PBMCs. The receptor set was obtained from a man aged 25-45 years in good health and CMV-seronegative.

The CDR3 DNA follows: TGCGCCAGCAGCTCTGGACAGTTGAACACTGAAGCTTTCTTT. Its protein is CASSSGQLNTEAFF. The chain uses TRBV5-1 and TRBJ1-1, with a possible D match to TRBD1 (6 bases). Germline CDR1 reads SGHRS; CDR2 reads YFSETQ. V gave up 3 bases and J gave up 0 bases, with 9 bases separating them. The CDR3 is 14 residues long.

The rearrangement links TRBV9 to TRBJ2-1; D uncertain. This CDR3 is built from 13 residues. Trimming shortened V by 3 bases and J by 9 bases, and 13 bases separated the two germline ends. From germline, CDR1 is SGDLS and CDR2 YYNGEE. In DNA, the CDR3 is TGTGCCAGCAGCGCTCGACCCGCAGGTGAGCAGTTCTTC. Amino acid sequence: CASSARPAGEQFF.